Reported below is one TCR beta chain. The entry originates in a study of blood T cell repertoires in COVID-19. About the research overall: Samples of COVID-19 (acute and convalescent) were obtained from the United States, Italy and Spain.

The CDR3 has 15 residues. The trim removed 0 bases at V and 2 bases at J, leaving 1 base unmatched. The V gene's germline CDR1 is SGHRS and CDR2 YFSETQ. Participants classified as exposed had met a COVID-19 case within 2 weeks before study entry. Data came from immunoSEQ multiplex PCR; TCRdb stores just in-frame clones and leaves some out. The data contain approximately 220,000 clones, nearly 90% of them seen just once; the ten biggest clones take up roughly 15%. The rearrangement links TRBV5-1 to TRBJ2-1; 8 bases match TRBD2. The sequenced sample was PBMCs or T cells enriched from blood (not recorded which). This TCR was recovered from a man between 25 and 39 years old who had been exposed to COVID-19. CDR3 sequence reads: CASSLGSGAYNEQFF. As DNA, the CDR3 is TGCGCCAGCAGCTTGGGTAGCGGGGCCTACAATGAGCAGTTCTTC. The full variable domain, with the rest looked up from reference TRBV5-1 and TRBJ2-1, is KAGVTQTPRYLIKTRGQQVTLSCSPISGHRSVSWYQQTPGQGLQFLFEYFSETQRNKGNFPGRFSGRQFSNSRSEMNVSTLELGDSALYLCASSLGSGAYNEQFFGPGTRLTVL.